The 3 T cell receptor beta chains reported below all come from one sample, sequenced in a study of blood T cell repertoires in COVID-19. The protocol was immunoSEQ multiplex PCR, while the TCRdb copy is restricted to in-frame clones and leaves out a portion. The data contain approximately 250,000 clones, around nine tenths of them singletons. Sequencing input: peripheral blood. The source of these receptors is an older woman with COVID-19, enrolled during active disease.

The V call is TRBV7-9, the J call TRBJ2-3, with 7 positions matching TRBD2. Trimming cost V 2 bases and J 3 bases; bases outside gene matches: 2. Germline V gene data show CDR1 as SEHNR and CDR2 as FQNEAQ (reference sequence). There are 14 residues in the CDR3. The CDR3 is CASSLIAGTDTQYF. CDR3 DNA sequence: TGTGCCAGCAGCTTAATAGCGGGTACAGATACGCAGTATTTT.

This chain joins TRBV6-6 and TRBJ2-5, with 8 bases lining up with TRBD1. V shed 9 bases and J 4 bases; nucleotides not matched to a gene: 7. The CDR3 loop spans 13 amino acids. CDR1 is MNHNY and CDR2 is SVGAGI in the germline V gene (reference sequence). CDR3 loop: CASKTGVPETQYF. For the CDR3, the DNA is TGTGCCAGTAAGACAGGGGTCCCAGAGACCCAGTACTTC.

About this clone: Other nucleotide sequences in the sample specify the same CDR3. The chain carries TRBV15 and TRBJ1-2; 9 bases fit TRBD1. Germline CDR1 reads LNHNV; CDR2 reads YYDKDF (reference sequence). V dropped 3 bases and J dropped 2; count of bases not matched to a gene: 7. The CDR3 sequence is 16 residues long. CDR3 in amino acids: CATSREGQGKNYGYTF. The CDR3 nucleotides read TGTGCCACCAGCAGGGAGGGACAGGGAAAAAACTATGGCTACACCTTC.